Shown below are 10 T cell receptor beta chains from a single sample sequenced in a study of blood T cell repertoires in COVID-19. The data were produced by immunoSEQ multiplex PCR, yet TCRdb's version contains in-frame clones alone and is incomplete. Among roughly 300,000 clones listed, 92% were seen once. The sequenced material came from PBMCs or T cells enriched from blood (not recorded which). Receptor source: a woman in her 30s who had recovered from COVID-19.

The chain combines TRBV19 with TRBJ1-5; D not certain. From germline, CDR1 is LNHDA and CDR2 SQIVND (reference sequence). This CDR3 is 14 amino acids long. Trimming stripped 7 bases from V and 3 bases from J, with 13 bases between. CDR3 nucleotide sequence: TGTGCCAGTAACCTAGACGGGATCAATCAGCCCCAGCATTTT. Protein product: CASNLDGINQPQHF.

The CDR3 reads CASSQATGIEQFF. In DNA, the CDR3 is TGCGCCAGCAGCCAAGCGACCGGGATTGAGCAGTTCTTC. This rearrangement joins TRBV4-3 to TRBJ2-1; tentative D call: TRBD2 (5 bases). Trimming removed 1 base at V and 9 bases at J, with 10 bases between. The CDR3 runs 13 residues. CDR1 is LGHNA and CDR2 is YSLEER in the germline V gene.

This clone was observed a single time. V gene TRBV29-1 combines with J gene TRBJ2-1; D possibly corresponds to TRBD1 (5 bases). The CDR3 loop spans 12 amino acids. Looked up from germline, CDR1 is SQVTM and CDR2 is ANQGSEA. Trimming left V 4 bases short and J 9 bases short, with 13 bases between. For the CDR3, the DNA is TGCAGCGTTGTTCAGGGCCCTAGTGAGCAGTTCTTC. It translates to CSVVQGPSEQFF.

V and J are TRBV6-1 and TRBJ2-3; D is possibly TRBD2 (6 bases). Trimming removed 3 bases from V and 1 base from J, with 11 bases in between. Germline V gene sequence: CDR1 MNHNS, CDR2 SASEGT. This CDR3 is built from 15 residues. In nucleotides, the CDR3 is TGTGCCAGCAGTGACAGGAGGGAAGGCACAGATACGCAGTATTTT. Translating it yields CASSDRREGTDTQYF.

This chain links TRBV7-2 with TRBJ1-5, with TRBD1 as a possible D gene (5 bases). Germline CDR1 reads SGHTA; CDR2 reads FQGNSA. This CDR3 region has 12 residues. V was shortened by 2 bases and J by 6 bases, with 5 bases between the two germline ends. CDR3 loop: CASSLQGQPQHF. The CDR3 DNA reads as TGTGCCAGCAGCTTACAGGGTCAGCCCCAGCATTTT.

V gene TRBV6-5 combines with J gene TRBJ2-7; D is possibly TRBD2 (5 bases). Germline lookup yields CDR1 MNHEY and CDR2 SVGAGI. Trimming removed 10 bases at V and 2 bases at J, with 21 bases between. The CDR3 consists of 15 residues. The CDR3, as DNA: TGTGCCACCAGAGCGGAGCGGCGAAAAGCCTACGAGCAGTACTTC. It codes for CATRAERRKAYEQYF.

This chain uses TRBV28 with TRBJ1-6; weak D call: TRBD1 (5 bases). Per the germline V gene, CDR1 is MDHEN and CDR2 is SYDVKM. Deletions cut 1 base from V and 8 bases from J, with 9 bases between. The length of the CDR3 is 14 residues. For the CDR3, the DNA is TGTGCCAGCAGTTTATCTCAGGGTTATTCACCCCTCCACTTT. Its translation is CASSLSQGYSPLHF.

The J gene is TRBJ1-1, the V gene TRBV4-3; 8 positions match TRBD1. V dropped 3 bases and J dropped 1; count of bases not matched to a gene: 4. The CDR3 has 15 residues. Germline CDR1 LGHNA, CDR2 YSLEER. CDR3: CASSHDRGGNTEAFF. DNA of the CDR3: TGCGCCAGCAGCCATGACAGGGGAGGGAACACTGAAGCTTTCTTT.

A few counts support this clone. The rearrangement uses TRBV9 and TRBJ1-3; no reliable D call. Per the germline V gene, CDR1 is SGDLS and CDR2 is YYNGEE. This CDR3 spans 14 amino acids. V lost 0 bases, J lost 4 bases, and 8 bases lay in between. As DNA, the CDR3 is TGTGCCAGCAGCGTAGGGGCAAACGGAAACACCATATATTTT. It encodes CASSVGANGNTIYF. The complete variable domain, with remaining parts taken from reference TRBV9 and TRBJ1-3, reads DSGVTQTPKHLITATGQRVTLRCSPRSGDLSVYWYQQSLDQGLQFLIQYYNGEERAKGNILERFSAQQFPDLHSELNLSSLELGDSALYFCASSVGANGNTIYFGEGSWLTVV.

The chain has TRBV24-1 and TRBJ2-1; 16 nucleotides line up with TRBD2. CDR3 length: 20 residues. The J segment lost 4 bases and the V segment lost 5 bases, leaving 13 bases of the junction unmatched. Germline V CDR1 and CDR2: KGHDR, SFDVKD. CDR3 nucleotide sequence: TGTGCCACCAGTGCAGTCCCGGGGACTAGCGGGAGGGTAGTATACAATGAGCAGTTCTTC. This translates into CATSAVPGTSGRVVYNEQFF.